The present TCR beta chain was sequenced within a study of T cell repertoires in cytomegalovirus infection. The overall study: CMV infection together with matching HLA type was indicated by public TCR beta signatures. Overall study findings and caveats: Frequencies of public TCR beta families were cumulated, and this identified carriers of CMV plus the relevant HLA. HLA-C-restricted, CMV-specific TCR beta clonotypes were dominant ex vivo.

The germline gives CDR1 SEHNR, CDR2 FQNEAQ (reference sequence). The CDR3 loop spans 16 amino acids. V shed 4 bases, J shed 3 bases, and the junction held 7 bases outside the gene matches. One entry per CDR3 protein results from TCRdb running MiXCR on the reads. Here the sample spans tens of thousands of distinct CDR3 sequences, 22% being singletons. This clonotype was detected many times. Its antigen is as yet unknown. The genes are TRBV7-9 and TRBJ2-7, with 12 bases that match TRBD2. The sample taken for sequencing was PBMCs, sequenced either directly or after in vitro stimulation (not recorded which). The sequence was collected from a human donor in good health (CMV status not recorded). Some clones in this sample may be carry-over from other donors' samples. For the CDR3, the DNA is TGTGCCAGCAGCTCCCCTAGGACTAGCGGGAACTACGAGCAGTACTTC. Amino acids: CASSSPRTSGNYEQYF.